One and the same sample provided the 5 T cell receptor beta chains below, sequenced in a study of spatial heterogeneity in lung cancer. A single record per CDR3 protein comes from TCRdb applying MiXCR to the 5' RACE reads. The data show some 10,000 distinct CDR3 sequences, approximately 4.7% seen once. These receptors' antigens are unknown. Time point given: sample taken at primary tumor resection. Points from the study as a whole: Tracking of tumor mutation counts was seen in expanded intratumoral alpha and beta TCR counts.

The source material was lung tumor tissue, sampled at surgery. These receptors originate from a male donor with early-stage non-small cell lung cancer.

This clonotype has at least ten counts. This beta chain was picked up by a library intended for alpha chains and is off target, so its count carries little meaning. The rearrangement uses TRBV5-1 and TRBJ2-5; 11 bases are a match to TRBD2. Germline V CDR1 and CDR2: SGHRS, YFSETQ. CDR3 length: 16 residues. V dropped 1 base and J dropped 3; count of bases not matched to a gene: 5. In DNA, the CDR3 is TGCGCCAGCAGCTTGAACCTAGCGGGAGGTAAAGAGACCCAGTACTTC. Protein: CASSLNLAGGKETQYF.

This clonotype showed up many times. Little can be read into the size of this beta chain, an off-target read in a library designed for alpha chains. The chain couples TRBV24-1 to TRBJ1-1; a possible D gene is TRBD1 (5 bases). Germline assignment: CDR1 KGHDR and CDR2 SFDVKD. The CDR3 extends over 17 amino acids. Trimming took 0 bases from V and 1 from J, leaving 14 bases between them. The CDR3: CATSDLLGARENTEAFF. The CDR3, as DNA: TGTGCCACCAGTGATTTGCTCGGGGCCAGGGAGAACACTGAAGCTTTCTTT.

In this sample, this clonotype turned up many times. Found in a library prepared for alpha chains, this beta chain is an off-target read, and its abundance has little meaning. The chain couples TRBV11-2 to TRBJ2-2, with 9 bases fitting TRBD1. Per germline, CDR1 SGHAT and CDR2 FQNNGV. The CDR3 loop spans 15 amino acids. J gave up 6 bases and V 5 bases, and 7 bases lay outside the gene matches. CDR3 DNA: TGTGCCAGCAGCCCGGACAGGGGACACCCCGGGGAGCTGTTTTTT. Translated: CASSPDRGHPGELFF.

The sample holds many counts of this clonotype. As an off-target read in a library built for alpha chains, this beta chain has a frequency of little significance. The gene calls are TRBV20-1 and TRBJ1-1; D may be TRBD1 (6 bases). The V gene lost 6 bases and the J gene lost 0 bases, with 11 bases spanning the gap. This CDR3 comprises 13 residues. Per germline, CDR1 DFQATT and CDR2 SNEGSKA (reference sequence). The chain's CDR3 is CSAIDRMNTEAFF. CDR3 coding DNA: TGCAGTGCCATAGACAGGATGAACACTGAAGCTTTCTTT.

This clonotype was seen ten or more times. The library was prepared for alpha chains; this beta chain is a stray read, so its frequency means little. The gene calls are TRBV5-4 and TRBJ2-1; D tentatively fits TRBD1 or TRBD2 (5 bases each). The length of the CDR3 is 16 residues. The germline V gene has CDR1 SGHNT and CDR2 YYREEE (reference sequence). The V and J ends lost 1 base and 7 bases respectively, with 18 bases between them. The CDR3 DNA reads TGTGCCAGCAGCTTGAACCGGGGCTCGGAGTTTAATGAGCAGTTCTTC. It is translated as CASSLNRGSEFNEQFF.